The clone carrying this T cell receptor (beta chain) was counted a few times. The data are from a study of regulatory T cells in long-lasting Graves disease. Study overall: Antithyroid drugs had been given to newly diagnosed Graves' patients for under 3 months.

Time point denoted: newly diagnosed GD, antithyroid drugs for less than 3 months. PBMCs were the source of the RNA used for TCR sequencing. V was shortened by 3 bases and J by 4 bases, with 13 bases between the two germline ends. CDR3 length: 16 residues. Construction of the TCR beta libraries employed iRepertoire HTBI primers in conjunction with Arm-PCR of CDR3 regions. TCRdb fed the multiplex PCR reads into MiXCR, producing one record per CDR3 protein. The sample consists of around 360,000 distinct CDR3 sequences, under 20% of them appearing once. These same data were also listed under a study on T cells in Graves' hyperthyroidism and ophthalmopathy. According to that study: Patients between 18 and 65 years old had hyperthyroidism, newly diagnosed and lasting under 2 months. Among clonotypes expanded in thyroid above 0.001, most were also found in blood.

The TCR was taken from a woman between 18 and 29 years old with Graves disease. The chain uses TRBV12-3 or TRBV12-4 and TRBJ2-6; D perhaps matches TRBD2 (6 bases). This material consisted of peripheral blood mononuclear cells (PBMCs), taken at new diagnosis, from a patient treated with antithyroid drugs. CDR3: CASSFGGTTGANVLTF. In DNA form, the CDR3 reads TGTGCCAGCAGTTTTGGAGGGACGACGGGGGCCAACGTCCTGACTTTC.